The present T cell receptor beta chain was sequenced within a study of cytomegalovirus exposure and HLA in healthy donors. Study information: Drawn from HLA-typed donors, 80 million to 100 million unique TCRs were held in an early data release.

The PCR had 60 Vbeta and 13 Jbeta primers. The table came from immunoSEQ multiplex PCR; TCRdb's copy has only in-frame clones and leaves some out. The table lists about 170,000 clones, 71% of them singletons. Findings and limits, study-wide: Cytomegalovirus association was assigned to under 200 TCR beta chains.

V was trimmed by 0 bases and J by 4 bases, leaving 9 bases between them. The CDR3 runs to 14 residues. From germline, CDR1 is MGHRA and CDR2 YSYEKL. Concerning this clone: The antigen is undetermined.

The genes are TRBV4-1 and TRBJ1-1; D remains ambiguous. The sequence was obtained from a girl between 5 and 17 years old in good health and CMV-seronegative. Specimen: PBMCs. The CDR3 DNA is TGCGCCAGCAGCCAAGAAGGGAGGGTCACTGAAGCTTTCTTT. It encodes CASSQEGRVTEAFF.